The 30 T cell receptor beta chains below all came from one sample that was sequenced in a study of cytomegalovirus exposure and HLA in healthy donors (dated 2017 in TCRdb). Receptors were amplified or captured by the immunoSEQ multiplex PCR assay. The multiplex PCR relied on a mix of 60 forward primers for TCR Vbeta segments and 13 reverse primers for TCR Jbeta segments. Imported from immuneACCESS, the table was reduced by TCRdb to in-frame sequences with V and J called. These copies leave out some clones; in studies compared against another copy, an unresolved V gene accounts for under half, and the cause of the remainder is not known. The sample table contains about 150,000 clones; only one count was recorded for roughly 80% of them. The leading ten clones occupy 5.5% to 8.5% of the sample. The sequencing sample was made of PBMCs. These receptors all stem from a woman in her 50s in good health and CMV-seropositive.

The genes are TRBV7-3 and TRBJ2-3, with D tentatively TRBD2 (5 bases). In germline, CDR1 is SGHTA, CDR2 FQGTGA. The CDR3 covers 16 residues. V lost 1 base to trimming and J lost 5 bases, with 16 bases between them. The CDR3 region is CASSLRRSLAGDTQYF. The CDR3 region has the DNA TGTGCCAGCAGCTTAAGGAGGTCCCTCGCGGGAGATACGCAGTATTTT.

Only a few counts were recorded for this clone. The V call is TRBV7-2, the J call TRBJ1-6; D is unclear. The length of the CDR3 is 14 residues. The germline V gene encodes CDR1 SGHTA and CDR2 FQGNSA. V shed 5 bases and J shed 7 bases, with 12 bases lying between them. CDR3 sequence (DNA): TGTGCCAGCAGCGCCATAACGGAGAATTCACCCCTCCACTTT. This codes for CASSAITENSPLHF.

The chain combines TRBV9 with TRBJ2-1; TRBD1 matches 10 bases. The V gene's germline CDR1 is SGDLS and CDR2 YYNGEE. The CDR3 spans 15 residues. After removal of 3 bases from V and 9 bases from J, the junction contained 9 bases not matched to a gene. The CDR3 nucleotides are TGTGCCAGCAGCGAGGGGGACAGGGGTTTTGGTGAGCAGTTCTTC. This encodes CASSEGDRGFGEQFF.

This sequence joins TRBV4-1 and TRBJ2-7; the match to TRBD1 covers 9 bases. This CDR3 region has 14 residues. V was clipped by 4 bases and J by 6 bases; unmatched bases: 7. Germline CDR1 MGHRA, CDR2 YSYEKL. The CDR3 DNA sequence: TGCGCCAGCAGCCTTACCGGGACAGGGAGCGAGCAGTACTTC. Translating gives CASSLTGTGSEQYF.

The chain has TRBV7-9 and TRBJ2-7; TRBD2 is a possible D gene (5 bases). Trimming took off 5 bases at V and 1 base at J, with 12 bases between the two ends. This CDR3 has 14 residues. CDR1 SEHNR and CDR2 FQNEAQ come from the germline V gene (reference sequence). The CDR3 spells CASSPRTGSYEQYF. The CDR3 DNA reads TGTGCCAGCAGCCCCCGGACGGGGTCCTACGAGCAGTACTTC.

The J gene is TRBJ2-3, the V gene TRBV7-9, with a weak D call TRBD1 (6 bases). CDR1 and CDR2 (germline): SEHNR, FQNEAQ (reference sequence). The CDR3 is 15 amino acids. Trimming cost V 6 bases and J 0 bases, with 13 bases left between them. DNA of the CDR3: TGTGCCAGCAGGCATACAGGGTCGAGCACAGATACGCAGTATTTT. It yields the protein CASRHTGSSTDTQYF.

The rearrangement links TRBV29-1 to TRBJ2-2, with D unresolved. The V gene lost 5 bases and the J gene lost 1 base, with 14 bases spanning the gap. This CDR3 has 15 residues. Germline V gene data show CDR1 as SQVTM and CDR2 as ANQGSEA. CDR3 in DNA: TGCAGCGTTTGTACTTCTTTGCTGAACACCGGGGAGCTGTTTTTT. As protein: CSVCTSLLNTGELFF.

J is TRBJ1-1 and V is TRBV5-6; the D is unclear. V shed 4 bases and J shed 4 bases, with 17 bases lying between them. This CDR3 contains 15 residues. Germline V lookup: CDR1 SGHDT, CDR2 YYEEEE. CDR3 region: CASSQWGGMFTEAFF. In DNA, the CDR3 is TGTGCCAGCAGCCAGTGGGGAGGAATGTTCACTGAAGCTTTCTTT.

This sequence joins TRBV29-1 and TRBJ1-1; possible D gene TRBD1, 6 bases. Looked up from germline, CDR1 is SQVTM and CDR2 is ANQGSEA. V was cut by 7 bases and J by 1 base, with 16 bases left in between. The CDR3 sequence is 14 residues long. DNA for the CDR3: TGCAGCGCCTGCGGGGGGGCCCAGAACACTGAAGCTTTCTTT. As protein: CSACGGAQNTEAFF.

J is TRBJ1-5 and V is TRBV28, with D unclear. This CDR3 contains 16 residues. Trimming removed 1 base at V and 4 bases at J, with 14 bases between. Germline V CDR1 and CDR2: MDHEN, SYDVKM. The CDR3 here is CASSLYPSLENQPQHF. Here the CDR3 DNA reads TGTGCCAGCAGTTTATATCCCTCTCTGGAGAATCAGCCCCAGCATTTT.

The rearrangement links TRBV5-1 to TRBJ1-2, with unresolved D. The germline V and J ends were trimmed by 0 bases and 0 bases, with 9 bases remaining between them. Germline CDR1 and CDR2: SGHRS and YFSETQ. The CDR3 length is 15 residues. The CDR3 DNA sequence: TGCGCCAGCAGCTTGGGCCTAGGCACTAACTATGGCTACACCTTC. Translation gives CASSLGLGTNYGYTF.

The V and J genes are TRBV14 and TRBJ2-1; 10 bases align to TRBD2. The CDR3 consists of 15 residues. Germline CDR1 reads SGHDN; CDR2 reads FVKESK. V was clipped by 5 bases and J by 7 bases; unmatched bases: 8. In nucleotides, the CDR3 is TGTGCCAGCAGCTCCAGCGGGGGGGCAGGGAATGAGCAGTTCTTC. Amino acids: CASSSSGGAGNEQFF.

The gene calls are TRBV28 and TRBJ1-3; 7 bases match TRBD1. V dropped 5 bases and J dropped 11; count of bases not matched to a gene: 6. Germline CDR1 and CDR2: MDHEN and SYDVKM. CDR3 size: 12 residues. This CDR3 is CASSAYRGPIYF. The CDR3 nucleotides are TGTGCCAGCAGTGCCTACAGGGGCCCCATATATTTT.

CDR3 amino acids: CASSRQGGQPQHF. CDR3 sequence (DNA): TGTGCCAGCTCAAGGCAGGGGGGTCAGCCCCAGCATTTT. The chain links TRBV18 to TRBJ1-5; 7 positions match TRBD1. The V segment lost 5 bases and the J segment 6 bases; nucleotides outside the gene matches: 4. The CDR3 has 13 residues. Germline V gene data show CDR1 as KGHSH and CDR2 as LQKENI.

About this clone: Other DNA sequences in the same sample also yield this CDR3. The V call is TRBV5-4, the J call TRBJ1-1; D perhaps matches TRBD1 (6 bases). CDR1 and CDR2 (germline): SGHNT, YYREEE (reference sequence). CDR3 length equals 13 residues. Between the trimmed V and J ends, which lost 2 bases and 6 bases, there was a span of 11 bases. For the CDR3, the DNA is TGTGCCAGCAGCTTACCAGACAGGCCTGAAGCTTTCTTT. Protein: CASSLPDRPEAFF.

The table lists this clone with a count of one. The chain recombines TRBV7-9 with TRBJ1-1; TRBD1 matches at 7 bases. The CDR3 is 14 amino acids. V was clipped by 5 bases and J by 3 bases; unmatched bases: 6. CDR1 SEHNR and CDR2 FQNEAQ come from the germline V gene (reference sequence). CDR3 amino acids: CASSAGQGDTEAFF. As DNA, the CDR3 is TGTGCCAGCAGCGCGGGGCAGGGGGACACTGAAGCTTTCTTT.

This clone was detected only a few times. The chain recombines TRBV11-2 with TRBJ1-6; D call uncertain. Trimming took off 0 bases at V and 3 bases at J, with 15 bases between the two ends. This CDR3 comprises 18 residues. Per germline, CDR1 SGHAT and CDR2 FQNNGV. The CDR3 is CASSLEADVGGYNSPLHF. The CDR3 nucleotides are TGTGCCAGCAGCTTAGAAGCTGACGTGGGAGGCTATAATTCACCCCTCCACTTT.

The CDR3 DNA reads TGCAGCGTTGAAGTTGGCAGGAACGAGCAGTACTTC. This encodes CSVEVGRNEQYF. V gene TRBV29-1 combines with J gene TRBJ2-7; D gene unclear. CDR3 length equals 12 residues. Germline lookup yields CDR1 SQVTM and CDR2 ANQGSEA. V shed 1 base and J shed 5 bases, with 9 bases lying between them.

This clone was counted only a few times. The rearrangement links TRBV5-4 to TRBJ2-1, with 10 bases matching TRBD2. CDR3 length equals 15 residues. V dropped 4 bases and J dropped 2; count of bases not matched to a gene: 3. Germline V gene sequence: CDR1 SGHNT, CDR2 YYREEE (reference sequence). CDR3 protein: CASSPSGGAYNEQFF. Here the CDR3 DNA reads TGTGCCAGCAGCCCGAGCGGGGGGGCCTACAATGAGCAGTTCTTC. The full variable domain, with the rest looked up from reference TRBV5-4 and TRBJ2-1, is ETGVTQSPTHLIKTRGQQVTLRCSSQSGHNTVSWYQQALGQGPQFIFQYYREEENGRGNFPPRFSGLQFPNYSSELNVNALELDDSALYLCASSPSGGAYNEQFFGPGTRLTVL.

This chain links TRBV18 with TRBJ1-1; 8 bases fit TRBD1. In germline, CDR1 is KGHSH, CDR2 LQKENI. The trim removed 3 bases at V and 4 bases at J, leaving 7 bases unmatched. The CDR3 has 15 amino acids. CDR3 loop: CASSPPQDRVTEAFF. The CDR3 DNA reads as TGTGCCAGCTCACCCCCGCAGGACAGGGTCACTGAAGCTTTCTTT.

The chain joins TRBV6-1 to TRBJ2-7; D is perhaps TRBD1 (6 bases). Per the germline V gene, CDR1 is MNHNS and CDR2 is SASEGT. Trimming removed 8 bases from V and 1 base from J, with 9 bases in between. This CDR3 has 12 amino acids. The CDR3 here is CASPDRSYEQYF. CDR3 DNA: TGTGCCAGCCCGGACAGATCCTACGAGCAGTACTTC.

The V and J genes are TRBV7-3 and TRBJ2-1, with TRBD2 identical over 12 bases. This CDR3 comprises 14 residues. Germline assignment: CDR1 SGHTA and CDR2 FQGTGA. Unmatched junction bases numbered 3, after V lost 5 bases and J lost 7 bases. The chain's CDR3 is CASSPSGGGNEQFF. The DNA for the CDR3 is TGTGCCAGCAGCCCTAGCGGGGGGGGGAATGAGCAGTTCTTC.

The rearrangement uses TRBV7-9 and TRBJ2-7, with TRBD1 matching over 8 bases. The CDR3 consists of 14 residues. J was trimmed by 2 bases and V by 3 bases; bases with no gene match: 3. Looked up from germline, CDR1 is SEHNR and CDR2 is FQNEAQ (reference sequence). The CDR3 spells CASSLDRVAYEQYF. The CDR3 nucleotides are TGTGCCAGCAGCTTGGACAGGGTTGCCTACGAGCAGTACTTC.

This chain joins TRBV5-1 and TRBJ1-4; D might be TRBD1 (5 bases). The CDR3 contains 16 residues. Per the germline V gene, CDR1 is SGHRS and CDR2 is YFSETQ. Trimming removed 4 bases from V and 6 bases from J, with 19 bases in between. CDR3 amino acids: CASSQDGGRAHEKLFF. DNA for the CDR3: TGCGCCAGCAGCCAAGACGGCGGCAGGGCCCATGAAAAACTGTTTTTT.

The V call is TRBV6-1, the J call TRBJ2-7; possible D gene TRBD1, 6 bases. This CDR3 is built from 15 residues. Per the germline V gene, CDR1 is MNHNS and CDR2 is SASEGT. Trimming stripped 5 bases from V and 3 bases from J, with 17 bases between. Here the CDR3 DNA reads TGTGCCAGCAGTCCGACCGGGACACCCAGCTACGAGCAGTACTTC. Residues: CASSPTGTPSYEQYF.

The sample holds one count of this clone. V gene TRBV10-1 combines with J gene TRBJ1-2; 7 bases are a match to TRBD1. After removal of 5 bases from V and 7 bases from J, the junction contained 7 bases not matched to a gene. The CDR3 covers 13 residues. Germline V CDR1 and CDR2: WNHNN, SYGVQD (reference sequence). In nucleotides, the CDR3 is TGCGCCAGCAGTAGGGGGCTTGGAAGTGGCTACACCTTC. Amino acids: CASSRGLGSGYTF.

Of note for this clone: In this CDR3 the conserved last residue, phenylalanine or tryptophan, is missing, so a read error is likely. CDR3 bases: TGTGCTAGTGGTCCCCGGGACAGGACCTACGAGCAGTACCTC. Encoded protein: CASGPRDRTYEQYL. The V call is TRBV12-5, the J call TRBJ2-7; 8 positions agree with TRBD1. Germline CDR1 LGHNT, CDR2 FRNRAP. V shed 5 bases, J shed 2 bases, and the junction held 5 bases outside the gene matches. The CDR3 length is 14 residues.

Turning to this clone: Its ends do not fully match the called genes, so a read error is possible. This sequence joins TRBV7-9 and TRBJ1-1, with D possibly TRBD1 on 6 matching bases. This CDR3 is 11 amino acids long. Germline V CDR1 and CDR2: SEHNR, FQNEAQ (reference sequence). CDR3 in DNA: TGTTCCAGCAGTAACAGGGAGGAAGCTTTCTTT. Its translation is CSSSNREEAFF.

The chain employs TRBV19 and TRBJ2-1; D is uncertain. Trimming took off 5 bases at V and 10 bases at J, with 12 bases between the two ends. The V gene's germline CDR1 is LNHDA and CDR2 SQIVND (reference sequence). The CDR3 loop spans 12 amino acids. CDR3 DNA sequence: TGTGCCAGTAGTCCCCAGGTTGGGGAGCAGTTCTTC. It specifies CASSPQVGEQFF.

This clone was seen a handful of times. The chain joins TRBV10-2 to TRBJ2-4; TRBD1 matches at 8 bases. Germline lookup yields CDR1 WSHSY and CDR2 SAAADI. With 4 bases clipped from V and 7 bases from J, the junction kept 3 bases outside the gene matches. The CDR3 loop spans 13 amino acids. Here the CDR3 reads CASSGTGTNIQYF. CDR3 DNA: TGCGCCAGCAGTGGGACAGGGACTAACATTCAGTACTTC.